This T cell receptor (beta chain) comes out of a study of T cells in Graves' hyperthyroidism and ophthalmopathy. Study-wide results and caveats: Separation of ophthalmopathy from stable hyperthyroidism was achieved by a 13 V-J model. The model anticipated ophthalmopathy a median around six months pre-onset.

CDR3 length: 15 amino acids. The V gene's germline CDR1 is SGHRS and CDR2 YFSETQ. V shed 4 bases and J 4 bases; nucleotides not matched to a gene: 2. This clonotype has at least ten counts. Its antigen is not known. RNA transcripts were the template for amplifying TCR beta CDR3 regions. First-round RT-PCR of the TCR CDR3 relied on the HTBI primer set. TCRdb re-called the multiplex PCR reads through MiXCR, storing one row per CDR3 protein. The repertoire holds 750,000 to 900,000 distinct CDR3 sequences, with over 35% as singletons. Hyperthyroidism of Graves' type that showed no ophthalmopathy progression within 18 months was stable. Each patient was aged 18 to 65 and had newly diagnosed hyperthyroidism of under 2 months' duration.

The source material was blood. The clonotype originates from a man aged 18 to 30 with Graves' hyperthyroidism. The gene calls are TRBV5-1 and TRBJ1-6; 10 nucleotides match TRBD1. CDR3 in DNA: TGCGCCAGCAGCCCGGGACAGGGGTATAATTCACCCCTCCACTTT. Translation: CASSPGQGYNSPLHF.